This TCR beta chain appears in the sequencing data of a study of Ad26.COV2.S vaccination and SARS-CoV-2 variants. Study overall: Among those in the COV1001 Ad26.COV2.S trial arm was the donor. Study-level findings and limits: Considerable breadth of spike-specific CD8+ and CD4+ T cell responses has reportedly been documented following vaccination.

Assay: immunoSEQ multiplex PCR; the TCRdb copy retains only in-frame clones and omits some. In the table there are 410,000 or so clones, 92% of which are singletons. Treatment described: around 19 received Ad26.COV2.S at low or high dose, single or two shots; roughly 5 received placebo; per-sample allocation not given. Sampling was performed 63 days after the first vaccine or placebo injection. This person who donated was an adult of 18-55 years in Boston. The administered vaccine (an Ad26 vector) expressed Wuhan-strain SARS-CoV-2 spike. On this clone itself: What it binds is unknown.

Losses at the gene ends were 6 bases for V and 6 bases for J; bases not matched to a gene: 7. Germline V lookup: CDR1 KGHSH, CDR2 LQKENI. The CDR3 covers 13 residues. J is TRBJ2-7 and V is TRBV18, with 8 bases lining up with TRBD1. This receptor was obtained from a person between 18 and 65 years old who received the Ad26.COV2.S COVID-19 vaccine or a placebo. Material: peripheral blood, obtained in a trial of Ad26.COV2.S vaccine versus placebo. CDR3 nucleotides: TGTGCCAGCTCGTCGACAGGGGTACCCGAGCAGTACTTC. Residues: CASSSTGVPEQYF.